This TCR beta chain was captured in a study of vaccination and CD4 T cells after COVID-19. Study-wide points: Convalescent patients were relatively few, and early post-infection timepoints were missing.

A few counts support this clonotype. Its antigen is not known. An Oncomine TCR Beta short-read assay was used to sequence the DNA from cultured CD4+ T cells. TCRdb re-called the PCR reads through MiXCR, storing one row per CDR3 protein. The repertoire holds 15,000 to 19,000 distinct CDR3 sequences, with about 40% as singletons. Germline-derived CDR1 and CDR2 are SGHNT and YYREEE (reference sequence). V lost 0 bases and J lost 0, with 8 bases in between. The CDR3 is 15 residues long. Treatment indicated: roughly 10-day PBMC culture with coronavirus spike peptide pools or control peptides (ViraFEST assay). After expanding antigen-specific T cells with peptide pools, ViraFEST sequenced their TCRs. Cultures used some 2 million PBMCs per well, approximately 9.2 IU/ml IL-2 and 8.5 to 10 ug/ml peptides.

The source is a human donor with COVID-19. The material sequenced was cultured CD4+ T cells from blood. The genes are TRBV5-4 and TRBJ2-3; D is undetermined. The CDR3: CASSLAGGSTDTQYF. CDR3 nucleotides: TGTGCCAGCAGCTTGGCCGGCGGAAGCACAGATACGCAGTATTTT.